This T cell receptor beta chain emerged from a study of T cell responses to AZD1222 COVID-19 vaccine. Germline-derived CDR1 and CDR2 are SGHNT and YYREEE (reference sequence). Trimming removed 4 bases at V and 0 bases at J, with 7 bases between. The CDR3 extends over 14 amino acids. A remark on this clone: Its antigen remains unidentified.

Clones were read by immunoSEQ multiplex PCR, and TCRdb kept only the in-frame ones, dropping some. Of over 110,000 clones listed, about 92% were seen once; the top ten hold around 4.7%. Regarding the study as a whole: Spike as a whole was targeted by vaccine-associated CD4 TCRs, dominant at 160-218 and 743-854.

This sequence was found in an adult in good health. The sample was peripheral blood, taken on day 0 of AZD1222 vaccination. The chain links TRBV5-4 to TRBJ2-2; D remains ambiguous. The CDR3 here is CASSLGTNTGELFF. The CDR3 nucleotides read TGTGCCAGCAGCCTTGGAACGAACACCGGGGAGCTGTTTTTT. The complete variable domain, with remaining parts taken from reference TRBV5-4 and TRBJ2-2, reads ETGVTQSPTHLIKTRGQQVTLRCSSQSGHNTVSWYQQALGQGPQFIFQYYREEENGRGNFPPRFSGLQFPNYSSELNVNALELDDSALYLCASSLGTNTGELFFGEGSRLTVL.